This T cell receptor beta chain was recorded in a study of T cells in Graves' hyperthyroidism and ophthalmopathy. Broader study findings: Within blood appeared most thyroid clonotypes that had expanded above 0.001. Prediction of ophthalmopathy progression came a median roughly 7.1 months pre-onset.

This CDR3 region has 16 residues. CDR1 is SNHLY and CDR2 is FYNNEI in the germline V gene. Trimming removed 7 bases from V and 4 bases from J; junction bases left unmatched: 13. A word on this clonotype: The target antigen is unknown.

RNA transcripts yielded amplified TCR beta CDR3 regions. First-round RT-PCR targeting the TCR CDR3 was performed with the HTBI primer set. TCRdb analysed the multiplex PCR reads with MiXCR anew, one entry per CDR3 protein. The sample records around 540,000 distinct CDR3 sequences, approximately 44% being singletons. The TCR was taken from a woman aged 18-29 years with Graves' hyperthyroidism. The material sequenced was peripheral blood or thyroid tissue (not recorded which). The V gene is TRBV2, the J gene TRBJ2-7; 10 bases fit TRBD2. In DNA form, the CDR3 reads TGTGCCAGCACCCGACGGGCTAGCGGGAGATCGTACGAGCAGTACTTC. It encodes CASTRRASGRSYEQYF.